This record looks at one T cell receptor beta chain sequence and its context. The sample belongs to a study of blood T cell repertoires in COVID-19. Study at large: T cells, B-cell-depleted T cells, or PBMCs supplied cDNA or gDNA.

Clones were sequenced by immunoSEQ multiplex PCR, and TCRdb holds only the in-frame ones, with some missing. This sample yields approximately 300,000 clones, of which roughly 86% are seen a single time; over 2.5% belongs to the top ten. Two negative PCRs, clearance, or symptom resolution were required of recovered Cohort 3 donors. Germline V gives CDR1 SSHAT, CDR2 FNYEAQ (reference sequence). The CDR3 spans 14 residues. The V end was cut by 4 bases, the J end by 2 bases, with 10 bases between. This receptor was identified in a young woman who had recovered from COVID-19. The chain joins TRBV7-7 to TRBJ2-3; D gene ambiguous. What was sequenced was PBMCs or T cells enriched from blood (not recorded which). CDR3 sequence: CASSSSPFTDTQYF. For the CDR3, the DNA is TGTGCCAGCAGCTCCTCTCCCTTCACAGATACGCAGTATTTT.